These T cell receptor beta chains were read from a single sample in a study of early T cells in non-severe SARS-CoV-2 infection. TCRdb used MiXCR to reprocess the 5' RACE reads, holding one entry per CDR3 protein. Of 70,000 to 95,000 distinct CDR3 sequences detected, roughly 15% appear once; the ten largest clones hold about 0.58%. Sequences were obtained from whole blood. The receptors were gathered from an adult who was a healthcare worker with PCR-confirmed SARS-CoV-2 infection or an uninfected control (not recorded which). The CDR3 runs from the conserved cysteine through the conserved F or W. The D gene is left open where the match is weak. A clone size is listed for some rows: how often the clone was seen (once, few, many), or a class if it is expanded.

abundance	d_gene	v_gene	j_gene	CDR3nt	CDR3aa
few	-	TRBV7-8	TRBJ1-6	TGTGCCAGCAGCTCAGACAGAAATTCACCCCTCCACTTT	CASSSDRNSPLHF
few	TRBD1	TRBV29-1	TRBJ1-1	TGCAGCGTTGTAAGACAGGGTGTCACTGAAGCTTTCTTT	CSVVRQGVTEAFF
few	-	TRBV11-2	TRBJ2-5	TGTGCCAGCAGCTTATCAAGCCGGTGGGGAGAGACCCAGTACTTC	CASSLSSRWGETQYF
few	-	TRBV10-1	TRBJ1-1	TGCGCCAGCAGTGAGACAGCCTTGAACACTGAAGCTTTCTTT	CASSETALNTEAFF
-	TRBD2	TRBV10-3	TRBJ2-5	TGTGCCATCAGTGCATCTAGCGGGGGTGAAGAGACCCAGTACTTC	CAISASSGGEETQYF
-	-	TRBV18	TRBJ2-4	TGTGCCAGCTCACCGGACAGAGCCAAAAACATTCAGTACTTC	CASSPDRAKNIQYF
many	-	TRBV3-1	TRBJ1-4	TGTGCCAGCAGCCAAGAGGAGGCGGTAAAAGAAAAACTGTTTTTT	CASSQEEAVKEKLFF
few	-	TRBV20-1	TRBJ1-2	TGCAGTGCTAGAGCGGCAGGGAGCCGCTATGGCTACACCTTC	CSARAAGSRYGYTF
few	TRBD2	TRBV7-8	TRBJ2-1	TGTGCCAGCAGCCCCTTAGCGGGGGGGCCTAGCAATGAGCAGTTCTTC	CASSPLAGGPSNEQFF
many	-	TRBV7-9	TRBJ2-3	TGTGCCAGCAGCTCGTTTAGTACGCAGTATTTT	CASSSFSTQYF
-	TRBD1	TRBV30	TRBJ1-1	TGTGCCTGGCAGACAGGGATGAACACTGAAGCTTTCTTT	CAWQTGMNTEAFF
many	TRBD1	TRBV6-1	TRBJ1-1	TGTGCCAGCAGTGGACAGGGGATGAACACTGAAGCTTTCTTT	CASSGQGMNTEAFF
many	-	TRBV18	TRBJ2-3	TGTGCCAGCTCACCACTGGGCTCCGATACGCAGTATTTT	CASSPLGSDTQYF
many	-	TRBV6-1	TRBJ1-3	TGTGCCAGCAGTGAAAGTAGGGCCTTCTCTGGAAACACCATATATTTT	CASSESRAFSGNTIYF
few	-	TRBV12-3/TRBV12-4	TRBJ1-5	TGTGCCAGCCGAACGGGTTCCAATCAGCCCCAGCATTTT	CASRTGSNQPQHF
few	-	TRBV12-3/TRBV12-4	TRBJ2-1	TGTGCCAGCACCGGGGACAAAAATGAGCAGTTCTTC	CASTGDKNEQFF
few	TRBD1	TRBV29-1	TRBJ2-2	TGCAGCGTTGCGGACAGGCCGACCACCGGGGAGCTGTTTTTT	CSVADRPTTGELFF
many	-	TRBV25-1	TRBJ2-5	TGTGCCAGCAGTGAAGGGGGATACGGGACCCAGTACTTC	CASSEGGYGTQYF
-	-	TRBV5-8	TRBJ1-1	TGTGCCAGCAGCTTGTTATCGGCCATTCGCACTGAAGCTTTCTTT	CASSLLSAIRTEAFF
-	-	TRBV20-1	TRBJ1-5	TGCAGTGCTAGTTTGGGGGATAATCAGCCCCAGCATTTT	CSASLGDNQPQHF
-	-	TRBV12-5	TRBJ2-1	TGTGCTAGTGGTTATTTGGGGGCCACGGGCTCCTACAATGAGCAGTTCTTC	CASGYLGATGSYNEQFF
-	-	TRBV28	TRBJ1-2	TGTGCCAGCAGACCACCAACTCCGACAGCCGGGATTGGATACACCTTC	CASRPPTPTAGIGYTF
many	-	TRBV6-5	TRBJ1-6	TGTGCCAGCAGTTACTCGGGTATCGGGCCTAGCTCCTATAATTCACCCCTCCACTTT	CASSYSGIGPSSYNSPLHF
few	-	TRBV12-3/TRBV12-4	TRBJ1-2	TGTGCCAGCAGCCCCTTCCAAGCCTATGGCTACACCTTC	CASSPFQAYGYTF
-	-	TRBV12-3/TRBV12-4	TRBJ2-5	TGTGCCAGCAGTTTAAAGCGCCGCCAAGAGACCCAGTACTTC	CASSLKRRQETQYF
few	-	TRBV5-1	TRBJ1-5	TGCGCCAGCAGCTTTGACGGATCTGGGAGGGGTCAGCCCCAGCATTTT	CASSFDGSGRGQPQHF
-	-	TRBV6-5	TRBJ1-1	TGTGCCAGCAGTTACTCGCAGGGAACCACTGAAGCTTTCTTT	CASSYSQGTTEAFF
many	TRBD1	TRBV2	TRBJ1-5	TGTGCCAGCAGTCAACAGGGGCTCGGGGCCAATCAGCCCCAGCATTTT	CASSQQGLGANQPQHF
many	-	TRBV24-1	TRBJ2-5	TGTGCCACCAGTGATCCGGACGGAATTCAAGAGACCCAGTACTTC	CATSDPDGIQETQYF
many	TRBD2	TRBV7-3	TRBJ2-5	TGTGCCAGCAGCTCAGGACTAGCCCCGGGAGCGGAGACCCAGTACTTC	CASSSGLAPGAETQYF
-	-	TRBV28	TRBJ2-5	TGTGCCAGCAGGCTGGGGTTGCGAGGGTGGACCCAGTACTTC	CASRLGLRGWTQYF
-	-	TRBV5-6	TRBJ1-4	TGTGCCAGCAGCTTTGGCCCTCTGGGAAGTGAAAAACTGTTTTTT	CASSFGPLGSEKLFF
few	TRBD2	TRBV18	TRBJ2-3	TGTGCCAGCTCACCATTTCCTCCCAGCGGGGGGCTTCGCACAGATACGCAGTATTTT	CASSPFPPSGGLRTDTQYF
few	-	TRBV4-1	TRBJ1-5	TGCGCCAGCAGCCCGAACTCCGGGGGTGGCCAGCCCCAGCATTTT	CASSPNSGGGQPQHF
-	-	TRBV11-2	TRBJ2-3	TGTGCCAGCAGCTTAGCGGGGGCTGGCACAGATACGCAGTATTTT	CASSLAGAGTDTQYF
few	TRBD2	TRBV12-3/TRBV12-4	TRBJ2-3	TGTGCCAGCAGTTTAGAGCGGGGGGGCCTCGATACGCAGTATTTT	CASSLERGGLDTQYF
-	-	TRBV20-1	TRBJ1-5	TGCAGTGCCCAGTTGGGGGTTAATCAGCCCCAGCATTTT	CSAQLGVNQPQHF
-	-	TRBV5-6	TRBJ2-5	TGTGCCAGCAGCCTTGGACTGGAACAAGAGACCCAGTACTTC	CASSLGLEQETQYF
few	-	TRBV20-1	TRBJ1-6	TGCAGTGCTAGATACGGACAGTTGGGGCGAGGGTCCCTCCACTTT	CSARYGQLGRGSLHF